A single sample gave rise to the 27 T cell receptor beta chains below, sequenced in a study of chemoradiotherapy in HPV16-positive cancers. The table came from immunoSEQ multiplex PCR; TCRdb's copy has only in-frame clones and leaves some out. The sample has about 760 clones, 70% to 90% seen once; the top ten hold around an eighth. The sample here was tumor tissue, taken from a patient who underwent chemoradiotherapy. The receptors here all came from a human donor with HPV-associated anogenital cancer.

The chain links TRBV7-9 to TRBJ1-6; D is undetermined. The CDR3 is made up of 12 amino acids. The V end lost 8 bases, the J end lost 6 bases, and 8 bases lay between the germline ends. In germline, CDR1 is SEHNR, CDR2 FQNEAQ (reference sequence). This chain's CDR3 is CASGEVNSPLHF. The CDR3 DNA is TGTGCCAGCGGCGAGGTTAATTCACCCCTCCACTTT. Drawing the rest from reference TRBV7-9 and TRBJ1-6, the complete variable domain is DTGVSQNPRHKITKRGQNVTFRCDPISEHNRLYWYRQTLGQGPEFLTYFQNEAQLEKSRLLSDRFSAERPKGSFSTLEIQRTEQGDSAMYLCASGEVNSPLHFGNGTRLTVT.

The chain joins TRBV28 to TRBJ2-2, with D possibly called TRBD1 or TRBD2 (5 bases each). The CDR3 length is 16 residues. Germline-derived CDR1 and CDR2 are MDHEN and SYDVKM. Trimming stripped 3 bases from V and 0 bases from J, with 11 bases between. In DNA, the CDR3 is TGTGCCAGCAGTTTTCAAGGGACCGCGAACACCGGGGAGCTGTTTTTT. It codes for CASSFQGTANTGELFF.

The chain links TRBV19 to TRBJ1-1, with TRBD1 matching over 9 bases. Germline assignment: CDR1 LNHDA and CDR2 SQIVND (reference sequence). The CDR3 runs 15 residues. The V gene end was trimmed by 6 bases and the J gene end by 5 bases; junction bases not matched to a gene: 10. The CDR3 sequence: CASRGTGTGRTEAFF. As DNA, the CDR3 is TGTGCCAGTAGAGGGACCGGGACAGGGAGGACTGAAGCTTTCTTT.

This chain joins TRBV5-1 and TRBJ1-5; D might be TRBD1 (6 bases). V was shortened by 4 bases and J by 4 bases, with 15 bases between the two germline ends. CDR3 length equals 15 residues. Germline V lookup: CDR1 SGHRS, CDR2 YFSETQ. The CDR3 loop is CASSRGGRRNQPQHF. The DNA of the CDR3 is TGCGCCAGCAGCCGGGGGGGGCGTCGAAATCAGCCCCAGCATTTT.

The V gene is TRBV5-4, the J gene TRBJ2-3; D ambiguous. The CDR3 has 15 residues. Trimming cost V 7 bases and J 0 bases, with 15 bases left between them. Per the germline V gene, CDR1 is SGHNT and CDR2 is YYREEE (reference sequence). CDR3 sequence reads: CASSAAAHSTDTQYF. DNA for the CDR3: TGTGCCAGCTCGGCGGCGGCTCATAGCACAGATACGCAGTATTTT.

The V and J genes are TRBV27 and TRBJ2-3; 8 nucleotides agree with TRBD1. The CDR3 is 17 residues long. With V trimmed by 1 base and J by 2 bases, 8 bases remained unmatched. Germline V gene sequence: CDR1 MNHEY, CDR2 SMNVEV (reference sequence). The CDR3 sequence: CASSLYPPGQATDTQYF. Written as DNA, the CDR3 is TGTGCCAGCAGTTTATACCCCCCGGGACAGGCCACAGATACGCAGTATTTT.

The gene calls are TRBV7-9 and TRBJ2-5; D is possibly TRBD1 (5 bases). V was clipped by 11 bases and J by 0 bases, with 13 bases between them. The CDR3 extends over 13 amino acids. Germline V gives CDR1 SEHNR, CDR2 FQNEAQ (reference sequence). This CDR3 is CAGIPGYQETQYF. The CDR3 bases are TGTGCCGGTATTCCAGGGTACCAAGAGACCCAGTACTTC.

This clone was seen a single time. This rearrangement joins TRBV30 to TRBJ1-5, with D tentatively TRBD1 (5 bases). This CDR3 has 15 residues. The V and J ends lost 3 bases and 0 bases respectively, with 12 bases between them. From germline, CDR1 is GTSNPN and CDR2 SVGIG (reference sequence). The CDR3 loop is CAWSGRGNSNQPQHF. CDR3 in DNA: TGTGCCTGGAGCGGACGGGGGAATAGCAATCAGCCCCAGCATTTT.

The chain is built from TRBV5-4 and TRBJ2-5; D ambiguous. V lost 5 bases, J lost 1 base, and 6 bases lay in between. Germline V gene sequence: CDR1 SGHNT, CDR2 YYREEE (reference sequence). This CDR3 is 12 amino acids long. The CDR3 sequence: CASSRGQETQYF. The CDR3 region has the DNA TGTGCCAGCAGTCGAGGCCAAGAGACCCAGTACTTC.

In this sample, this clone turned up a few times. Sequence at one end of the junction differs from germline and may be a read error. The V gene is TRBV19, the J gene TRBJ1-5; a weak D match, TRBD1 (5 bases). The germline gives CDR1 LNHDA, CDR2 SQIVND (reference sequence). CDR3 length: 13 residues. CDR3 in amino acids: CASSPGVNLPQHF. The CDR3 DNA follows: TGTGCCAGTAGCCCGGGGGTCAATCTGCCCCAGCATTTT.

The chain employs TRBV2 and TRBJ2-3, with 7 bases lining up with TRBD2. Trimming took 7 bases from V and 2 from J; bases not matched to a gene: 9. The CDR3 extends over 15 amino acids. In germline, CDR1 is SNHLY, CDR2 FYNNEI. The CDR3 coding sequence is TGTGCCAGCATGTCCCGGGCGGGAGCCACAGATACGCAGTATTTT. Amino acids: CASMSRAGATDTQYF.

The V call is TRBV19, the J call TRBJ2-1, with D possibly being TRBD1 or TRBD2 (5 bases each). This CDR3 is 13 amino acids long. V lost 8 bases, J lost 6 bases, and 14 bases lay in between. Germline assignment: CDR1 LNHDA and CDR2 SQIVND (reference sequence). This CDR3 is CASDWGSGNEQFF. CDR3 bases: TGTGCCAGTGATTGGGGGAGTGGCAATGAGCAGTTCTTC.

This chain links TRBV30 with TRBJ2-1; 8 bases are shared with TRBD2. V was pared by 5 bases and J by 0 bases, with 3 bases of the junction left unmatched. Germline CDR1 GTSNPN, CDR2 SVGIG (reference sequence). The length of the CDR3 is 14 residues. The chain's CDR3 is CAWVGTSSYNEQFF. The CDR3 coding sequence is TGTGCCTGGGTCGGGACTAGCTCCTACAATGAGCAGTTCTTC.

The V gene is TRBV6-5, the J gene TRBJ2-5; D is unclear. V dropped 0 bases and J dropped 3 bases, with 5 bases sitting between them. The germline V gene encodes CDR1 MNHEY and CDR2 SVGAGI. The CDR3 consists of 13 residues. This CDR3 is CASSYSIEETQYF. In DNA, the CDR3 is TGTGCCAGCAGTTACTCGATTGAAGAGACCCAGTACTTC.

This rearrangement joins TRBV7-2 to TRBJ2-1; 7 bases are shared with TRBD2. CDR3 size: 14 residues. CDR1 is SGHTA, CDR2 FQGNSA, per germline. Trimming took 6 bases from V and 6 from J; bases not matched to a gene: 8. The CDR3 region has the DNA TGTGCCAGCAGGAGACTAGCTGATTCCAATGAGCAGTTCTTC. This sequence encodes CASRRLADSNEQFF.

The J gene is TRBJ1-4, the V gene TRBV19; D may be TRBD1 (6 bases). CDR1 is LNHDA and CDR2 is SQIVND in the germline V gene (reference sequence). V was cut by 1 base and J by 0 bases, with 6 bases left in between. This CDR3 is 15 amino acids long. The CDR3 here is CASSIGTATNEKLFF. The CDR3 DNA reads TGTGCCAGTAGTATAGGGACAGCAACTAATGAAAAACTGTTTTTT.

This clone has just a few counts. The chain is built from TRBV7-3 and TRBJ2-7; D is possibly TRBD1 (5 bases). V lost 4 bases and J 7 bases, leaving 14 bases between the germline ends. Looked up from germline, CDR1 is SGHTA and CDR2 is FQGTGA. CDR3 length equals 13 residues. DNA for the CDR3: TGTGCCAGCAGCTCAGGGCCCCAGAATGAGCAGTACTTC. Encoded protein: CASSSGPQNEQYF.

The chain links TRBV6-5 to TRBJ1-2; a weak D match, TRBD1 (5 bases). V gave up 6 bases and J gave up 2 bases, with 16 bases separating them. Germline V CDR1 and CDR2: MNHEY, SVGAGI. The CDR3 contains 15 residues. In DNA, the CDR3 is TGTGCCAGCAGCCCCCAGGGTCTAGCCAACTATGGCTACACCTTC. This gives the protein CASSPQGLANYGYTF.

The V and J genes are TRBV27 and TRBJ2-7, with D tentatively TRBD1 (5 bases). CDR1 is MNHEY and CDR2 is SMNVEV in the germline V gene (reference sequence). CDR3 length equals 18 residues. V lost 5 bases, J lost 1 base, and 24 bases lay in between. The CDR3 bases are TGTGCCAGCAGTACTACGACACCTTCAGGGTCTGGGTCCTACGAGCAGTACTTC. Its translation is CASSTTTPSGSGSYEQYF.

The chain uses TRBV6-1 and TRBJ2-2; 9 positions agree with TRBD2. Trimming at V came to 2 bases and at J to 4 bases, leaving 2 bases not matched to a gene. Germline V gene sequence: CDR1 MNHNS, CDR2 SASEGT. This CDR3 has 15 amino acids. The chain's CDR3 is CASSEFSGSTGELFF. The CDR3 DNA is TGTGCCAGCAGTGAATTTAGCGGGAGCACCGGGGAGCTGTTTTTT.

The V gene is TRBV11-2, the J gene TRBJ1-2; 8 nucleotides align to TRBD1. CDR3 length equals 13 residues. V gave up 0 bases and J gave up 8 bases; unmatched junction bases: 2. Germline V gene data show CDR1 as SGHAT and CDR2 as FQNNGV. For the CDR3, the DNA is TGTGCCAGCAGCTTAGACAGGGGGCGCGGCTACACCTTC. It encodes CASSLDRGRGYTF.

This sequence joins TRBV27 and TRBJ1-6; TRBD1 agrees at 8 bases. J lost 7 bases, V lost 4 bases, and 6 bases had no gene match. Germline V gene data show CDR1 as MNHEY and CDR2 as SMNVEV (reference sequence). This CDR3 has 15 amino acids. The CDR3 is CASSSSRQGNSPLHF. The CDR3 nucleotides read TGTGCCAGCAGTTCATCGAGACAGGGGAATTCACCCCTCCACTTT.

The chain carries TRBV6-1 and TRBJ2-7; D unresolved. Trimming removed 2 bases at V and 1 base at J, with 9 bases between. Germline CDR1 MNHNS, CDR2 SASEGT. This CDR3 region has 14 residues. Here the CDR3 DNA reads TGTGCCAGCAGTGAAACATGGAGTTCCTACGAGCAGTACTTC. Amino acids: CASSETWSSYEQYF.

This chain joins TRBV2 and TRBJ2-1; D gene uncertain. The CDR3 length is 14 residues. Germline V CDR1 and CDR2: SNHLY, FYNNEI. CDR3 region: CARQTPSSYNEQFF. CDR3 nucleotides: TGTGCGCGACAAACCCCGAGCTCCTACAATGAGCAGTTCTTC.

The chain joins TRBV2 to TRBJ2-1, with 7 bases identical to TRBD1. V was pared by 6 bases and J by 1 base, with 6 bases of the junction left unmatched. The CDR3 runs to 15 residues. The germline gives CDR1 SNHLY, CDR2 FYNNEI. The CDR3 nucleotides read TGTGCCAGCAGCGCACCGGGACAGTCCTACAATGAGCAGTTCTTC. Translating gives CASSAPGQSYNEQFF.

This sequence joins TRBV30 and TRBJ1-1; no clear D. Germline V lookup: CDR1 GTSNPN, CDR2 SVGIG (reference sequence). The CDR3 covers 13 residues. V lost 0 bases to trimming and J lost 1 base, with 6 bases between them. CDR3 sequence (DNA): TGTGCCTGGAGTGTCCGGGGGAACACTGAAGCTTTCTTT. Residues: CAWSVRGNTEAFF.

In DNA form, the CDR3 reads TGCGCCAGCAGCCCGGCAGGGGGGGCCACTGAAGCTTTCTTT. Residues: CASSPAGGATEAFF. This chain links TRBV5-1 with TRBJ1-1; TRBD1 agrees at 7 bases. This CDR3 has 14 amino acids. Germline V gene sequence: CDR1 SGHRS, CDR2 YFSETQ. V was pared by 4 bases and J by 4 bases, with 7 bases of the junction left unmatched.